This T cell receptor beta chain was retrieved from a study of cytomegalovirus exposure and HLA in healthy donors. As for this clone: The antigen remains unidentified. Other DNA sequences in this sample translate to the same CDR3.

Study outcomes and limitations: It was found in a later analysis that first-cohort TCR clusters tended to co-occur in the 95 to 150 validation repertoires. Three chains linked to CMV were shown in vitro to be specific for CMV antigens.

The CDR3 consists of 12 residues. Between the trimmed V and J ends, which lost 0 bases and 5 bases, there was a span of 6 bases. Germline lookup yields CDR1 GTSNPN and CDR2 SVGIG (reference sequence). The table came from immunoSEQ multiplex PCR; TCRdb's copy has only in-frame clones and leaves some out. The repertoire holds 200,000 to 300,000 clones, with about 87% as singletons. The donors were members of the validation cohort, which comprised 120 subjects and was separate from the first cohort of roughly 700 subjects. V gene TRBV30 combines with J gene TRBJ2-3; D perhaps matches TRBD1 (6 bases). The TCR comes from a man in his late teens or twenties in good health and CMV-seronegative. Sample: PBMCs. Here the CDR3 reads CAWSVGGDTQYF. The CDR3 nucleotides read TGTGCCTGGAGTGTAGGGGGAGATACGCAGTATTTT.